This paragraph covers one TCR beta chain sequence. Its antigen is unidentified. Assay: immunoSEQ multiplex PCR; the TCRdb copy retains only in-frame clones and omits some. This repertoire shows 75,000 to 85,000 clones, approximately 86% found once; its top ten account for about 23%. These data originate in a study of T cell responses to AZD1222 COVID-19 vaccine. Study-wide results and limits: Donor demographics were predominantly white British with a female majority; clonal diversity may be underestimated. Close to half of spike-specific TCRs reportedly recognize unmutated variant regions. Researchers report vaccine-associated CD4 TCRs spanning spike, with dominance at 160-218 and 743-854.

V was shortened by 7 bases and J by 7 bases, with 17 bases between the two germline ends. The CDR3 has 13 amino acids. From germline, CDR1 is SNHLY and CDR2 FYNNEI. The specimen was peripheral blood, collected on day 0 of AZD1222 vaccination. The rearrangement links TRBV2 to TRBJ2-7; either TRBD1 or TRBD2 may fit D (5 bases each). This clonotype originated in an adult in good health. As DNA, the CDR3 is TGTGCCAGCAATAGGGACCCCCTAGTAGAGCAGTACTTC. It specifies CASNRDPLVEQYF.